Below, 16 T cell receptor beta chains from the same sample are listed, as sequenced in a study of T-cell reconstitution after alpha-beta-depleted transplantation in children. For TCRbeta, the library was prepared with unique molecular identifiers. One entry per CDR3 protein results from TCRdb running MiXCR on the PCR reads. The sample includes about 260,000 distinct CDR3 sequences, under 14% seen only once; the top ten take around 20%. This material consisted of peripheral blood, taken 180 days after TCRalphabeta/CD19-depleted stem cell transplant. The receptors derive from a male patient between 2 and 15 years old who had a stem cell transplant for chronic granulomatous disease, so the T cells may come from the graft donor.

A few counts support this clonotype. The rearrangement links TRBV7-2 to TRBJ2-1, with 10 bases matching TRBD2. CDR1 is SGHTA and CDR2 is FQGNSA in the germline V gene. Trimming at V came to 1 base and at J to 11 bases, leaving 2 bases not matched to a gene. The CDR3 contains 13 residues. The CDR3 here is CASSLDSGRQQFF. The CDR3 DNA reads as TGTGCCAGCAGCTTAGATAGCGGGAGGCAGCAGTTCTTC.

About this clonotype itself: A much bigger clone sits one base away, suggesting this may be a read error. The J gene is TRBJ2-6, the V gene TRBV11-2, with 14 bases fitting TRBD2. The CDR3 contains 23 residues. In germline, CDR1 is SGHAT, CDR2 FQNNGV. The CDR3 is CTSSLHRTGGTSGRGSGANVLTF. The DNA of the CDR3 is TGTACCAGCAGCTTACATCGGACAGGGGGGACTAGCGGGAGAGGCTCTGGGGCCAACGTCCTGACTTTC.

In this sample, this clonotype turned up many times. This chain's CDR3 is CASSLEQGAPGDQYF. DNA for the CDR3: TGTGCCAGCAGCTTGGAACAGGGGGCCCCCGGCGACCAGTACTTC. This chain links TRBV5-5 with TRBJ2-5; 9 positions agree with TRBD1. V trimming: 0 bases; J trimming: 10 bases; junction bases outside the gene matches: 10. The germline V gene has CDR1 SGHKS and CDR2 YYEKEE (reference sequence). CDR3 size: 15 residues.

A few counts support this clonotype. V is TRBV28 and J is TRBJ2-1; TRBD1 or TRBD2 may be the D gene (5 bases each). V gave up 7 bases and J gave up 1 base, with 26 bases separating them. The CDR3 is made up of 19 amino acids. Per the germline V gene, CDR1 is MDHEN and CDR2 is SYDVKM. This chain's CDR3 is CASTPRDPQGPGSYNEQFF. The CDR3 nucleotides read TGTGCCAGCACCCCCAGGGACCCCCAAGGCCCAGGATCCTACAATGAGCAGTTCTTC.

Many counts were recorded for this clonotype. The genes are TRBV10-3 and TRBJ1-2, with 8 positions matching TRBD1. Germline lookup yields CDR1 ENHRY and CDR2 SYGVKD. V shed 6 bases and J 4 bases; nucleotides not matched to a gene: 7. The CDR3 sequence is 14 residues long. CDR3 DNA: TGTGCCATCAGCCCGCAGGGGGCGACCTATGGCTACACCTTC. Translating it yields CAISPQGATYGYTF.

With regard to this clonotype: A much larger clone lies one base from this, so it may be a read error. The chain has TRBV5-1 and TRBJ2-1; 8 nucleotides line up with TRBD1. The CDR3 has 15 residues. The germline gives CDR1 SGHRS, CDR2 YFSETQ. As DNA, the CDR3 is TGCCCCAGCAGCCCCAGACGGACAGGGAGCAATGAGCAGTTCTTC. It is translated as CPSSPRRTGSNEQFF. Filled out from reference TRBV5-1 and TRBJ2-1, the complete variable domain reads KAGVTQTPRYLIKTRGQQVTLSCSPISGHRSVSWYQQTPGQGLQFLFEYFSETQRNKGNFPGRFSGRQFSNSRSEMNVSTLELGDSALYLCPSSPRRTGSNEQFFGPGTRLTVL.

This clonotype was observed many times. The junction differs from germline at one of its ends, possibly a read error. The V gene is TRBV7-7, the J gene TRBJ2-3, with TRBD2 identical over 7 bases. Germline V gene lookup returns CDR1 SSHAT and CDR2 FNYEAQ (reference sequence). The CDR3 sequence is 14 residues long. DNA of the CDR3: TGTGCTAGCAGCTTAGGCGGGGGTGGTGATACGCAGTATTTT. It codes for CASSLGGGGDTQYF.

This clonotype was seen repeatedly, ten times or more. J is TRBJ2-3 and V is TRBV9; a weak D match, TRBD2 (5 bases). The CDR3 consists of 15 residues. V lost 2 bases and J 0 bases, leaving 10 bases between the germline ends. Per the germline V gene, CDR1 is SGDLS and CDR2 is YYNGEE. As DNA, the CDR3 is TGTGCCAGCAGCGTCGGTGGGGAGAGCACAGATACGCAGTATTTT. Protein product: CASSVGGESTDTQYF.

This clonotype was seen ten or more times. This chain links TRBV7-9 with TRBJ2-1, with D maybe TRBD2 (5 bases). This CDR3 region has 13 residues. CDR1 and CDR2 (germline): SEHNR, FQNEAQ (reference sequence). Trimming shortened V by 5 bases and J by 5 bases, and 10 bases separated the two germline ends. The chain's CDR3 is CASSITEDNEQFF. CDR3 nucleotides: TGTGCCAGCAGCATAACGGAGGACAATGAGCAGTTCTTC.

This chain joins TRBV2 and TRBJ2-7; D perhaps matches TRBD2 (7 bases). The germline CDR1 and CDR2 sequences are SNHLY and FYNNEI. This CDR3 comprises 14 residues. V shed 7 bases and J shed 5 bases, with 18 bases lying between them. The CDR3 DNA reads as TGTGCCAGCAAAAGGGGGGGCCCCATAGACGAGCAGTACTTC. Its translation: CASKRGGPIDEQYF. Combining the CDR3 with reference TRBV2 and TRBJ2-7 gives the whole variable domain EPEVTQTPSHQVTQMGQEVILRCVPISNHLYFYWYRQILGQKVEFLVSFYNNEISEKSEIFDDQFSVERPDGSNFTLKIRSTKLEDSAMYFCASKRGGPIDEQYFGPGTRLTVT.

As to this clonotype: This may arise from a read error, as a much more abundant clone is one base away. The chain is built from TRBV12-3 or TRBV12-4 and TRBJ2-1, with TRBD2 matching 7 bases. The CDR3 sequence is 15 residues long. The CDR3 reads CASREREGGYNEQLF. The CDR3 nucleotides read TGTGCCAGCAGGGAGCGGGAAGGAGGGTACAATGAGCAGCTCTTC.

This chain connects TRBV27 to TRBJ2-2; the match to TRBD1 covers 7 bases. Germline V CDR1 and CDR2: MNHEY, SMNVEV (reference sequence). The CDR3 sequence is 17 residues long. Trimming cost V 5 bases and J 7 bases; bases outside gene matches: 16. The CDR3 here is CASSRQGSPLGGGELFF. In DNA form, the CDR3 reads TGTGCCAGCAGTAGACAGGGAAGCCCCTTAGGCGGCGGGGAGCTGTTTTTT.

This clonotype was recorded at least ten times. This chain links TRBV15 with TRBJ2-5, with no clear D. The CDR3 totals 14 residues. Germline CDR1 reads LNHNV; CDR2 reads YYDKDF (reference sequence). V shed 0 bases and J shed 3 bases, with 8 bases lying between them. The CDR3 nucleotides are TGTGCCACCAGCAGAGATAAATGGGAAGAGACCCAGTACTTC. Encoded protein: CATSRDKWEETQYF.

At least ten counts were recorded for this clonotype. This chain links TRBV20-1 with TRBJ2-5, with D uncertain. CDR1 and CDR2 (germline): DFQATT, SNEGSKA (reference sequence). The CDR3 is 11 residues long. The V and J ends lost 2 bases and 0 bases respectively, with 1 base between them. CDR3 DNA sequence: TGCAGTGCTAGAAACCAAGAGACCCAGTACTTC. It codes for CSARNQETQYF.

This clonotype was counted at least ten times. The rearrangement uses TRBV28 and TRBJ1-1; tentative D call: TRBD1 (6 bases). The CDR3 extends over 14 amino acids. CDR1 and CDR2 from the germline V gene are MDHEN and SYDVKM. The CDR3 DNA reads as TGTGCTTCCTCGGGGGACACCCTGAACACTGAAGCTTTCTTT. This translates into CASSGDTLNTEAFF.

On this clonotype itself: A much more abundant neighbour one base away suggests this may be a read error. This chain uses TRBV28 with TRBJ2-7, with 9 bases lining up with TRBD2. The length of the CDR3 is 15 residues. The V gene's germline CDR1 is MDHEN and CDR2 SYDVKM. The CDR3 DNA sequence: TGTTCCAGCAGTCAGAAGCGGGAGGCCCCCTACGAGCAGTACTTC. As protein: CSSSQKREAPYEQYF. The whole variable domain, filled in from reference TRBV28 and TRBJ2-7, reads DVKVTQSSRYLVKRTGEKVFLECVQDMDHENMFWYRQDPGLGLRLIYFSYDVKMKEKGDIPEGYSVSREKKERFSLILESASTNQTSMYLCSSSQKREAPYEQYFGPGTRLTVT.